This T cell receptor beta chain was obtained from a study of cytomegalovirus exposure and HLA in healthy donors (dated by TCRdb to 2016 to 2017). Regarding the complete study: According to a later analysis, the 120 or so validation repertoires were produced on the same platform as the 666 repertoires of the first cohort. The study aimed to test whether cataloging public T cell receptors could reveal signatures of past pathogen exposure. To predict cytomegalovirus infection status, the study brought together high-throughput TCR immunosequencing, statistical association of individual TCRs with disease status, and machine learning. A separate validation cohort of over a hundred different subjects was used in addition to the roughly 720-subject first cohort. Paper-wide results and their limitations: A later analysis had no HLA typing for the validation cohort, so co-occurrence there was scored across all 110 or so repertoires. The study gave a list of about 160 TCR beta chains associated with cytomegalovirus. A later analysis found that TCRs clustered in the first cohort also tended to co-occur in the 120 validation repertoires, with roughly 95% of cluster scores above 0. The authors suggested that the approach could potentially be extended to other disease states and immunological phenotypes. Most TCR sequences were observed very rarely across donors, whereas some public TCRs were present in many individuals. In vitro tests confirmed that a few of the cytomegalovirus-associated TCR beta chains recognize cytomegalovirus antigens. The classifier was reported to diagnose cytomegalovirus status with high specificity and sensitivity in both the original cohort and the validation cohort.

The donors belonged to the validation cohort of around 120 subjects, which was separate from the roughly 670-subject first cohort. The library was prepared using the immunoSEQ multiplex PCR assay. The paper's processing steps were these. A statistical classification framework was built for diagnosing cytomegalovirus status from the catalog of TCR beta chain sequences. TCRdb mirrors the immuneACCESS table, restricted to in-frame sequences. Some clones are absent from its copies; in checked studies, under half trace to an unresolved V gene, and the reason for the others is unknown. For V, J and clone size, that table is used; D and trimming come from the DNA. In all, the sample holds over 100,000 clones, and approximately 91% of those were seen once. The ten largest clones take up 2% to 2.5% of the sample. The V end loses 5 bases and the J end loses 2 bases, and a stretch of 15 bases separates them. CDR1 and CDR2 (LNHDA, SQIVND) derive from the germline V gene (reference sequence). There are 15 amino acids in the CDR3, from cysteine to phenylalanine inclusive. This entry keeps only the CDR3 DNA: 45 bases, framed from base 1.

With respect to this clone: Its specific antigen is unknown. Within one base of it there is no much larger clone, and no base qualities were kept.

The TCR comes from a woman aged 18 to 35 in good health and CMV-seronegative. Sequencing input: PBMCs. The V and J genes are TRBV19 and TRBJ1-2; TRBD1 could be the D gene, as 5 bases match. The bases read TGTGCCAGTAGTTCTTACCTGGGACTCAACTATGGCTACACCTTC. It encodes CASSSYLGLNYGYTF.